This paragraph covers one T cell receptor (beta chain) sequence. The data originate from a study of tumor-infiltrating lymphocytes in oesophageal squamous cell carcinoma. TCRdb reanalysed the PCR reads using MiXCR and keeps one entry per CDR3 protein. Among about 16,000 distinct CDR3 sequences listed, around 41% were seen once. This receptor was taken from a female donor with esophageal squamous cell carcinoma. Sequencing used normal esophageal tissue next to the tumor.

CDR3 residues: CASRKPWTSGTNNEQYF. In nucleotides, the CDR3 is TGTGCCAGCAGAAAGCCGTGGACTAGCGGAACGAACAATGAGCAGTACTTC. This sequence joins TRBV11-1 and TRBJ2-5; 10 positions match TRBD2. V shed 6 bases, J shed 11 bases, and the junction held 21 bases outside the gene matches. CDR3 length: 17 residues. In germline, CDR1 is SGHAT, CDR2 FQDESV (reference sequence).